This T cell receptor (beta chain) appears in the sequencing data of a study of control samples from healthy donors and cancer patients. Only in-frame clones appear in the TCRdb table, and some are missing; sequencing was by immunoSEQ multiplex PCR. The sample has tens of thousands of clones; about 88% are singletons. CDR1 and CDR2 (germline): KGHDR, SFDVKD. The CDR3 extends over 12 amino acids. With 7 bases removed from V and 0 bases from J, the gap between germline ends came to 3 bases. Specimen: PBMCs. V usage is TRBV24-1 and J usage is TRBJ2-1; no reliable D call. This TCR was recovered from a man aged 65 to 79 with lung cancer. CDR3 loop: CATRSSYNEQFF. The CDR3 nucleotides are TGTGCCACCAGGAGCTCCTACAATGAGCAGTTCTTC.